The 29 T cell receptor beta chains given below trace back to one sample, sequenced in a study of control samples from healthy donors and cancer patients. Using immunoSEQ multiplex PCR, the repertoire was profiled, and TCRdb retains in-frame clones only, with some absent. The table lists under 150,000 clones, about 95% of them singletons, with about 4% in the top ten. Sequenced sample: blood. The receptors here all came from a man aged 25-45 years in good health.

This clone was picked up a small number of times. The rearrangement links TRBV28 to TRBJ2-1; D tentatively reads TRBD1 or TRBD2 (5 bases each). Trimming left V 3 bases short and J 10 bases short, with 13 bases between. There are 13 residues in the CDR3. CDR1 and CDR2 (germline): MDHEN, SYDVKM. The CDR3 DNA reads as TGTGCCAGCAGTTTGGTGTCGGGGCAGGAGCAGTTCTTC. This encodes CASSLVSGQEQFF. The full variable domain, rest sourced from reference TRBV28 and TRBJ2-1, is DVKVTQSSRYLVKRTGEKVFLECVQDMDHENMFWYRQDPGLGLRLIYFSYDVKMKEKGDIPEGYSVSREKKERFSLILESASTNQTSMYLCASSLVSGQEQFFGPGTRLTVL.

This rearrangement joins TRBV19 to TRBJ1-3, with D hard to call. Trimming took off 6 bases at V and 0 bases at J, with 12 bases between the two ends. This CDR3 region has 15 residues. Germline CDR1 is LNHDA and CDR2 is SQIVND (reference sequence). CDR3 nucleotide sequence: TGTGCCAGTAGCGTCAACAGTTACTCTGGAAACACCATATATTTT. It translates to CASSVNSYSGNTIYF.

CDR3 DNA: TGTGCCAGCAGCTTACAACCACAGGGCGTCTACGAGCAGTACTTC. It yields the protein CASSLQPQGVYEQYF. This rearrangement joins TRBV5-5 to TRBJ2-7, with D maybe TRBD1 (6 bases). V was trimmed by 2 bases and J by 3 bases, leaving 15 bases between them. Germline-derived CDR1 and CDR2 are SGHKS and YYEKEE (reference sequence). The CDR3 sequence is 15 residues long.

This chain connects TRBV19 to TRBJ1-2; the D gene is possibly TRBD1 (5 bases). Germline V gene sequence: CDR1 LNHDA, CDR2 SQIVND (reference sequence). The CDR3 has 13 amino acids. V was shortened by 7 bases and J by 5 bases, with 14 bases between the two germline ends. The CDR3 region is CASISTGPYGYTF. CDR3 nucleotides: TGTGCCAGTATTTCCACGGGACCTTATGGCTACACCTTC.

This chain connects TRBV4-1 to TRBJ1-1, with 9 nucleotides matching TRBD1. This CDR3 contains 14 residues. The germline gives CDR1 MGHRA, CDR2 YSYEKL. With V trimmed by 0 bases and J by 7 bases, 3 bases remained unmatched. The CDR3 here is CASSQDRTGDEAFF. The CDR3 DNA follows: TGCGCCAGCAGCCAAGATCGGACAGGGGATGAAGCTTTCTTT.

V gene TRBV25-1 combines with J gene TRBJ2-3, with 8 bases fitting TRBD2. Germline V CDR1 and CDR2: MGHDK, SYGVNS. After removal of 1 base from V and 3 bases from J, the junction contained 3 bases not matched to a gene. The CDR3 length is 15 residues. Here the CDR3 DNA reads TGTGCCAGCAGTGAATGGGGCGGGGGGACAGATACGCAGTATTTT. It is translated as CASSEWGGGTDTQYF.

The rearrangement uses TRBV28 and TRBJ2-5; 9 bases match TRBD1. This CDR3 is 14 amino acids long. Germline assignment: CDR1 MDHEN and CDR2 SYDVKM. The junction had 5 bases not matched to a gene; V was cut back by 5 bases and J by 4 bases. This CDR3 reads CASSPNRGPETQYF. The DNA for the CDR3 is TGTGCCAGCAGTCCTAACAGGGGGCCAGAGACCCAGTACTTC.

This chain connects TRBV5-4 to TRBJ2-1, with D possibly being TRBD1 (7 bases). The CDR3 contains 15 residues. The germline V gene encodes CDR1 SGHNT and CDR2 YYREEE (reference sequence). V lost 5 bases and J 7 bases, leaving 19 bases between the germline ends. The CDR3 region is CASRRDLTGKNEQFF. The CDR3 nucleotides read TGTGCCAGCAGGCGGGACCTGACAGGGAAAAATGAGCAGTTCTTC.

V is TRBV5-8 and J is TRBJ2-7; TRBD2 is a possible D gene (6 bases). The CDR3 sequence is 16 residues long. Between the trimmed V and J ends, which lost 1 base and 6 bases, there was a span of 20 bases. Germline lookup yields CDR1 SGHTS and CDR2 YDEGEE. The CDR3 loop is CASSLRGGTVFGEQYF. The CDR3 region has the DNA TGTGCCAGCAGCTTGCGTGGGGGGACCGTATTTGGCGAGCAGTACTTC. Variable domain in full (rest from reference TRBV5-8 and TRBJ2-7): EAGVTQSPTHLIKTRGQQATLRCSPISGHTSVYWYQQALGLGLQFLLWYDEGEERNRGNFPPRFSGRQFPNYSSELNVNALELEDSALYLCASSLRGGTVFGEQYFGPGTRLTVT.

This rearrangement joins TRBV5-8 to TRBJ1-5; 7 bases map to TRBD1. CDR3 length equals 16 residues. After removal of 3 bases from V and 4 bases from J, the junction contained 10 bases not matched to a gene. Germline V CDR1 and CDR2: SGHTS, YDEGEE. The CDR3 bases are TGTGCCAGCAGCTCCTCGACGGCAGGGGGGAATCAGCCCCAGCATTTT. The encoded protein is CASSSSTAGGNQPQHF. Looking up the rest from reference TRBV5-8 and TRBJ1-5 gives the full variable domain: EAGVTQSPTHLIKTRGQQATLRCSPISGHTSVYWYQQALGLGLQFLLWYDEGEERNRGNFPPRFSGRQFPNYSSELNVNALELEDSALYLCASSSSTAGGNQPQHFGDGTRLSIL.

The chain links TRBV28 to TRBJ2-4, with D tentatively TRBD1 (5 bases). This CDR3 contains 13 residues. Between the trimmed V and J ends, which lost 2 bases and 8 bases, there was a span of 10 bases. CDR1 and CDR2 (germline): MDHEN, SYDVKM. CDR3 nucleotide sequence: TGTGCCAGCAGTTTACAGGGTGTACACATTCAGTACTTC. Translating it yields CASSLQGVHIQYF.

The rearrangement links TRBV10-2 to TRBJ1-1, with D tentatively TRBD1 (6 bases). Trimming removed 8 bases from V and 1 base from J, with 8 bases in between. Germline CDR1 and CDR2: WSHSY and SAAADI. The CDR3 totals 12 residues. CDR3 residues: CASQQGNTEAFF. The CDR3 nucleotides read TGCGCCAGCCAACAGGGGAACACTGAAGCTTTCTTT.

V and J are TRBV4-3 and TRBJ2-3, with D unclear. Germline V gene lookup returns CDR1 LGHNA and CDR2 YSLEER. The V gene lost 1 base and the J gene lost 6 bases, with 8 bases spanning the gap. The CDR3 extends over 13 amino acids. The CDR3 sequence is CASSQGARDTQYF. Written as DNA, the CDR3 is TGCGCCAGCAGCCAAGGGGCCAGGGATACGCAGTATTTT.

The chain has TRBV4-3 and TRBJ2-1; D unresolved. The ends were cut back, 2 bases at V and 5 bases at J, with 10 bases in the middle. The CDR3 extends over 14 amino acids. Germline V gene sequence: CDR1 LGHNA, CDR2 YSLEER. The CDR3 loop is CASSQSGPDNEQFF. The CDR3 DNA follows: TGCGCCAGCAGCCAATCAGGACCGGACAATGAGCAGTTCTTC.

The CDR3 spells CASSSLSLAAPEYF. In nucleotides, the CDR3 is TGTGCCAGCAGCTCCCTCTCACTAGCGGCCCCAGAGTATTTT. The chain has TRBV7-9 and TRBJ2-3, with 8 positions matching TRBD2. Germline values: CDR1 SEHNR, CDR2 FQNEAQ (reference sequence). This CDR3 region has 14 residues. Trimming cost V 4 bases and J 13 bases; bases outside gene matches: 13.

The chain carries TRBV7-9 and TRBJ2-1; D is perhaps TRBD1 (6 bases). This CDR3 is built from 17 residues. The V end lost 4 bases, the J end lost 3 bases, and 19 bases lay between the germline ends. The germline V gene has CDR1 SEHNR and CDR2 FQNEAQ (reference sequence). The CDR3 nucleotides are TGTGCCAGCAGCTGGTCCAGCGACAGGCCCGACTACAATGAGCAGTTCTTC. Its protein is CASSWSSDRPDYNEQFF.

This rearrangement joins TRBV29-1 to TRBJ2-3; TRBD2 matches 8 bases. The CDR3 spans 12 residues. The germline V gene has CDR1 SQVTM and CDR2 ANQGSEA. V trimming: 6 bases; J trimming: 3 bases; junction bases outside the gene matches: 2. The CDR3 DNA reads as TGCAGCGTGGGACTAGAGACAGATACGCAGTATTTT. It specifies CSVGLETDTQYF.

The V and J genes are TRBV5-1 and TRBJ2-3, with D maybe TRBD1 (5 bases). Germline values: CDR1 SGHRS, CDR2 YFSETQ. Between the trimmed V and J ends, which lost 1 base and 2 bases, there was a span of 11 bases. The CDR3 runs 15 residues. CDR3 loop: CASSLRGLDTDTQYF. The CDR3 nucleotides read TGCGCCAGCAGCTTGAGGGGTCTAGACACAGATACGCAGTATTTT.

The genes are TRBV6-6 and TRBJ1-2; D unclear. Between the trimmed V and J ends, which lost 0 bases and 5 bases, there was a span of 13 bases. The CDR3 contains 15 residues. Germline V gene data show CDR1 as MNHNY and CDR2 as SVGAGI (reference sequence). The DNA of the CDR3 is TGTGCCAGCAGTTACTCTCGGCAGCCTACATATGGCTACACCTTC. It is translated as CASSYSRQPTYGYTF.

The chain recombines TRBV20-1 with TRBJ1-1; D not certain. The CDR3 loop spans 13 amino acids. Deletions cut 3 bases from V and 4 bases from J, with 12 bases between. The germline gives CDR1 DFQATT, CDR2 SNEGSKA (reference sequence). The CDR3 nucleotides read TGCAGTGCTAGTGACCCCTGGAGCACTGAAGCTTTCTTT. Translating gives CSASDPWSTEAFF.

V gene TRBV12-3 or TRBV12-4 combines with J gene TRBJ2-7; a weak D match, TRBD1 (5 bases). With 5 bases removed from V and 6 bases from J, the gap between germline ends came to 11 bases. The CDR3 sequence is 12 residues long. CDR3 nucleotide sequence: TGTGCCAGCAGTCAACAGGCGCGCGAGCAGTACTTC. This gives the protein CASSQQAREQYF.

This clone was counted once. The chain combines TRBV7-9 with TRBJ2-7; 8 bases align to TRBD2. CDR1 is SEHNR and CDR2 is FQNEAQ in the germline V gene (reference sequence). With 5 bases clipped from V and 5 bases from J, the junction kept 17 bases outside the gene matches. The CDR3 sequence is 17 residues long. CDR3 amino acids: CASSLPWAGGAGHEQYF. CDR3 nucleotides: TGTGCCAGCAGCCTCCCTTGGGCGGGGGGAGCAGGTCACGAGCAGTACTTC.

The V and J genes are TRBV7-9 and TRBJ2-7; D remains unclear. The length of the CDR3 is 14 residues. Germline V gene lookup returns CDR1 SEHNR and CDR2 FQNEAQ (reference sequence). Deletions cut 5 bases from V and 6 bases from J, with 17 bases between. The CDR3 is CASSEDQDPLEQYF. CDR3 coding DNA: TGTGCCAGCAGCGAGGACCAAGACCCACTCGAGCAGTACTTC.

This chain links TRBV6-5 with TRBJ1-1, with 7 bases fitting TRBD1. Trimming cost V 5 bases and J 4 bases; bases outside gene matches: 10. This CDR3 is built from 15 residues. Germline V CDR1 and CDR2: MNHEY, SVGAGI. The CDR3 DNA is TGTGCCAGCAGTCGCGCAGGGGGTCGGACCACTGAAGCTTTCTTT. Translation: CASSRAGGRTTEAFF.

The chain has TRBV4-1 and TRBJ1-5; D not certain. CDR1 is MGHRA and CDR2 is YSYEKL in the germline V gene. This CDR3 is built from 14 residues. V lost 4 bases and J 6 bases, leaving 13 bases between the germline ends. Here the CDR3 DNA reads TGCGCCAGCAGCCGAATGCCTGGGCCTCAGCCCCAGCATTTT. This translates into CASSRMPGPQPQHF.

This clone is a singleton in its sample. V is TRBV5-1 and J is TRBJ2-2; 12 bases fit TRBD2. The CDR3 consists of 18 residues. Per the germline V gene, CDR1 is SGHRS and CDR2 is YFSETQ. V lost 0 bases and J lost 5; bases outside the gene matches: 8. Here the CDR3 reads CASSLASSGGAQTGELFF. CDR3 nucleotide sequence: TGCGCCAGCAGCTTGGCCTCTAGCGGGGGGGCCCAAACCGGGGAGCTGTTTTTT.

The chain carries TRBV18 and TRBJ1-6; unclear D gene. The CDR3 loop spans 13 amino acids. V was trimmed by 2 bases and J by 7 bases, leaving 6 bases between them. Germline lookup yields CDR1 KGHSH and CDR2 LQKENI. The CDR3 is CASSPTGNSPLHF. CDR3 nucleotides: TGTGCCAGCTCACCAACGGGGAATTCACCCCTCCACTTT.

The J gene is TRBJ1-2, the V gene TRBV19; D remains unclear. CDR3 length: 17 residues. CDR1 is LNHDA, CDR2 SQIVND, per germline (reference sequence). V lost 5 bases and J lost 8, with 27 bases in between. CDR3 in amino acids: CASSPPSSATMARGYTF. In DNA form, the CDR3 reads TGTGCCAGTAGTCCGCCCTCCTCCGCCACTATGGCTCGCGGCTACACCTTC.

The J gene is TRBJ2-5, the V gene TRBV7-9; a possible D gene is TRBD1 (6 bases). Germline lookup yields CDR1 SEHNR and CDR2 FQNEAQ (reference sequence). This CDR3 is 14 amino acids long. Trimming shortened V by 0 bases and J by 5 bases, and 10 bases separated the two germline ends. The CDR3 DNA follows: TGTGCCAGCAGCTTAGCCAGGGGCCTCGAGACCCAGTACTTC. It encodes CASSLARGLETQYF.